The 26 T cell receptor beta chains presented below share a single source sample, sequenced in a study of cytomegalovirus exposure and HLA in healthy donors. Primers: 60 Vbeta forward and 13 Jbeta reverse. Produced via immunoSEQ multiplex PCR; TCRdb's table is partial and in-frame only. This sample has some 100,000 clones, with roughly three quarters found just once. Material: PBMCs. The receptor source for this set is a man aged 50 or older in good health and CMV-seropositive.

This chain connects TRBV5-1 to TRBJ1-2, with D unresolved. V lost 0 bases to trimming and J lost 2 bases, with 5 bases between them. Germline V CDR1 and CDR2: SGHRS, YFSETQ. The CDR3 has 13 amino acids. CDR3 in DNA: TGCGCCAGCAGCTTGGCCGTAAACTATGGCTACACCTTC. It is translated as CASSLAVNYGYTF.

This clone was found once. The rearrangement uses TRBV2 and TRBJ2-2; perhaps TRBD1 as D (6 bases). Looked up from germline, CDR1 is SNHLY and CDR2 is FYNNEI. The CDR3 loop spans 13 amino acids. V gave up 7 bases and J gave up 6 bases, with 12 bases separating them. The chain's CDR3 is CASNGQSPGELFF. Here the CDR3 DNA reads TGTGCCAGCAATGGACAGTCCCCCGGGGAGCTGTTTTTT.

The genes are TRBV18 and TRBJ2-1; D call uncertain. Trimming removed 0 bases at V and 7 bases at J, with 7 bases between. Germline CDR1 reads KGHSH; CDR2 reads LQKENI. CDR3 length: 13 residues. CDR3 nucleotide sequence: TGTGCCAGCTCACCACCTAGTATTAATGAGCAGTTCTTC. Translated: CASSPPSINEQFF.

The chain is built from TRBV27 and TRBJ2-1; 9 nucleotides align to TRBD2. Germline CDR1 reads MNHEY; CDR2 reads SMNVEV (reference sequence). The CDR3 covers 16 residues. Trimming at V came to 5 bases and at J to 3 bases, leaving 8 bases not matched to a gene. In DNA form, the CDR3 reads TGTGCCAGCAGTCCCCAGACTAGCGGTGGCTACAATGAGCAGTTCTTC. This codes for CASSPQTSGGYNEQFF.

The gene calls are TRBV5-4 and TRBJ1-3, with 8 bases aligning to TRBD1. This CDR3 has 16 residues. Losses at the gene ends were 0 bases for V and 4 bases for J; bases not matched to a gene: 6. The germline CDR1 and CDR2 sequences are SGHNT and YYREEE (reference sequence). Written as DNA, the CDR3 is TGTGCCAGCAGCTTGGAGGGACAGGCCGCCGGAAACACCATATATTTT. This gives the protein CASSLEGQAAGNTIYF.

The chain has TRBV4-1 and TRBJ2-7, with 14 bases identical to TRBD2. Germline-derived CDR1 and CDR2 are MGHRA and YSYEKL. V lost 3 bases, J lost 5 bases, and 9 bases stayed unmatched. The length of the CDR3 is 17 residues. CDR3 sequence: CASSQTGTSGRRHEQYF. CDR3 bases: TGCGCCAGCAGCCAGACCGGGACTAGCGGGAGACGACACGAGCAGTACTTC.

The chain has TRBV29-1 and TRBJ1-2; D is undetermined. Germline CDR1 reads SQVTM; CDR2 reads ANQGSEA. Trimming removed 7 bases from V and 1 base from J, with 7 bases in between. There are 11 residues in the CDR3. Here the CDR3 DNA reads TGCAGCGGAGAGAGTAACTATGGCTACACCTTC. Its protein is CSGESNYGYTF.

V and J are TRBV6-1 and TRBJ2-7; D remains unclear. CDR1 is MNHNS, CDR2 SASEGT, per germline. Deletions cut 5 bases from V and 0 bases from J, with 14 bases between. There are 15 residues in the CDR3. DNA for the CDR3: TGTGCCAGCAGTCGCGACAATAGGTACTCCTACGAGCAGTACTTC. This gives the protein CASSRDNRYSYEQYF.

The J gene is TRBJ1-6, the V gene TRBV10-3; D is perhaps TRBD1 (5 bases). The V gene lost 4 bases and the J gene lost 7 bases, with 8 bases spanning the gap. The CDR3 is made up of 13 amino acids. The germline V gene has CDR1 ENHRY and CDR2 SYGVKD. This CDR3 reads CAISGGENSPLHF. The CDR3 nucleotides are TGTGCCATCAGTGGGGGGGAGAATTCACCCCTCCACTTT.

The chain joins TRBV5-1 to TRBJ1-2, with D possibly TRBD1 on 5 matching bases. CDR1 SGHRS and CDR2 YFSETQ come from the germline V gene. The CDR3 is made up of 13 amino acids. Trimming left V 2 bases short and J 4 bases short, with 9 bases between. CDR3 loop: CASSLPGGYGYTF. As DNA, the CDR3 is TGCGCCAGCAGCTTACCGGGGGGCTATGGCTACACCTTC.

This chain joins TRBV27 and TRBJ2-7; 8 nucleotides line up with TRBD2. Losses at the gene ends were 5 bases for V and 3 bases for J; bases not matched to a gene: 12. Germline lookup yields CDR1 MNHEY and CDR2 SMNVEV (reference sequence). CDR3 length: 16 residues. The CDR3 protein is CASSPSGGEAFYEQYF. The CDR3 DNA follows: TGTGCCAGCAGTCCTTCGGGGGGGGAAGCCTTCTACGAGCAGTACTTC.

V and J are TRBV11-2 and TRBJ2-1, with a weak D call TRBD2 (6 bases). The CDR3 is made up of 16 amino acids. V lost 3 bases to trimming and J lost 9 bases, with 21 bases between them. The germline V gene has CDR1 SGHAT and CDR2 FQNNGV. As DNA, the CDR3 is TGTGCCAGCAGCTTCTTGGGGGGAGCAGGGCGAGGTGAGCAGTTCTTC. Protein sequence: CASSFLGGAGRGEQFF.

The CDR3 bases are TGCGCCAGCAGCCGAACTCAACGAGCCGGGACTGAGAATGAAAAACTGTTTTTT. Its protein is CASSRTQRAGTENEKLFF. The gene calls are TRBV4-1 and TRBJ1-4; possible D gene TRBD1, 5 bases. Deletions cut 4 bases from V and 5 bases from J, with 23 bases between. Looked up from germline, CDR1 is MGHRA and CDR2 is YSYEKL. The CDR3 length is 18 residues.

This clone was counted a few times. DNA for the CDR3: TGTGCCACCAGAGTCGAGGGACAGGGCTCCTACGAGCAGTACTTC. Protein: CATRVEGQGSYEQYF. The chain carries TRBV15 and TRBJ2-7; 9 bases are a match to TRBD1. The CDR3 contains 15 residues. The V and J ends lost 6 bases and 0 bases, in that order; junction bases with no gene match: 6. Germline values: CDR1 LNHNV, CDR2 YYDKDF (reference sequence).

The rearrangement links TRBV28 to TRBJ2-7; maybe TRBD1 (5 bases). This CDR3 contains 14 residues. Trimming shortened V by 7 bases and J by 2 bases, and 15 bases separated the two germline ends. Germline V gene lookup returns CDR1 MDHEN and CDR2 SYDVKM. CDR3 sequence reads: CASMTDPVTYEQYF. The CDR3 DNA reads TGTGCCAGCATGACAGACCCCGTGACCTACGAGCAGTACTTC.

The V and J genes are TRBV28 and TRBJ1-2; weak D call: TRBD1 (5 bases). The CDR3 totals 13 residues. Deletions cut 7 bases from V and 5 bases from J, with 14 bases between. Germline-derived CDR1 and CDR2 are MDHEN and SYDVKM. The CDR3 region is CASTLAGQYGYTF. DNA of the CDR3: TGTGCCAGCACTCTTGCGGGGCAGTATGGCTACACCTTC.

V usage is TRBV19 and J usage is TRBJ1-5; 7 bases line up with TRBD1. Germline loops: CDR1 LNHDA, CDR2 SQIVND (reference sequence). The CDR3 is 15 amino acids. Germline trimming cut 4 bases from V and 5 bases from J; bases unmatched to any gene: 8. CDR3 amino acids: CASSTGQVQHQPQHF. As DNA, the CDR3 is TGTGCCAGTAGTACCGGACAGGTCCAGCATCAGCCCCAGCATTTT.

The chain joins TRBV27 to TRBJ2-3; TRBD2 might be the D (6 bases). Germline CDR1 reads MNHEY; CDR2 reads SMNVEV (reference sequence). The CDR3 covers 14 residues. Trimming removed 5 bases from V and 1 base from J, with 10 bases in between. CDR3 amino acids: CASSLGLRTDTQYF. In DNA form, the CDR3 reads TGTGCCAGCAGTCTTGGACTACGCACAGATACGCAGTATTTT.

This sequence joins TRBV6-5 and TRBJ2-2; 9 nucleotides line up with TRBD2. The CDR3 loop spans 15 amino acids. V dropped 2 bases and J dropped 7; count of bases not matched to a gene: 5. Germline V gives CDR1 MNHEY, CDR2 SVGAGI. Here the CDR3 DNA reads TGTGCCAGCAGTTACGCGGCGGGAGGGGGCGGGGAGCTGTTTTTT. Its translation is CASSYAAGGGGELFF.

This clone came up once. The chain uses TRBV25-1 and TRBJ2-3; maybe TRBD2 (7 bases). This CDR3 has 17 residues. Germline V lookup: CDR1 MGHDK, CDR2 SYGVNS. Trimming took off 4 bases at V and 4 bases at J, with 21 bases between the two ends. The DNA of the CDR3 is TGTGCCAGCAGTGGCAATTCGGGGGGCGATTGGGCAGATACGCAGTATTTT. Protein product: CASSGNSGGDWADTQYF.

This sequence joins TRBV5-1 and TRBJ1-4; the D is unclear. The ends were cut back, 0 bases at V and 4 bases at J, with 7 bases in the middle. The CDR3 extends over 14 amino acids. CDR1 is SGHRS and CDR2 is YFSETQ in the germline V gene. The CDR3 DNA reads TGCGCCAGCAGCTTGGACGGACTTAATGAAAAACTGTTTTTT. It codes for CASSLDGLNEKLFF.

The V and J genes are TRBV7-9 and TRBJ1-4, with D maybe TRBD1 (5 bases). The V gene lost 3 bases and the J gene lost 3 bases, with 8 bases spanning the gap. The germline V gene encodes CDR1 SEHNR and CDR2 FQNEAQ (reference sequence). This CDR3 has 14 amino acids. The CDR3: CASSFLQANEKLFF. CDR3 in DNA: TGTGCCAGCAGCTTTCTACAGGCTAATGAAAAACTGTTTTTT. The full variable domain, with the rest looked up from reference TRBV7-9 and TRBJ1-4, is DTGVSQNPRHKITKRGQNVTFRCDPISEHNRLYWYRQTLGQGPEFLTYFQNEAQLEKSRLLSDRFSAERPKGSFSTLEIQRTEQGDSAMYLCASSFLQANEKLFFGSGTQLSVL.

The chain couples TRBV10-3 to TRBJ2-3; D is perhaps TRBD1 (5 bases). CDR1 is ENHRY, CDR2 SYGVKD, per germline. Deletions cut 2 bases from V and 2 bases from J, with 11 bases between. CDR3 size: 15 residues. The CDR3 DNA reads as TGTGCCATCAGTGAGGAAGGGGCAGACACAGATACGCAGTATTTT. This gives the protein CAISEEGADTDTQYF.

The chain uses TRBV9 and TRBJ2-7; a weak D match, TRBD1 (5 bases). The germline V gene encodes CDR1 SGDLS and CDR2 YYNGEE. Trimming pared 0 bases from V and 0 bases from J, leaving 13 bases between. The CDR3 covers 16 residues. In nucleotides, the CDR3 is TGTGCCAGCAGCGTAGGATGGGGCGTATCCTCCTACGAGCAGTACTTC. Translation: CASSVGWGVSSYEQYF.

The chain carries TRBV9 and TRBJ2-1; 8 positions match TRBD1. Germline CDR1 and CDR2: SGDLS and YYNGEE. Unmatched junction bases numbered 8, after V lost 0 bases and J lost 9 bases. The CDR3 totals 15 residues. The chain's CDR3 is CASSVGQGRWGEQFF. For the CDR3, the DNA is TGTGCCAGCAGCGTAGGACAGGGGCGATGGGGTGAGCAGTTCTTC.

This CDR3 is CSVPLQRQGRNTEAFF. In DNA form, the CDR3 reads TGCAGCGTCCCCCTCCAGCGTCAGGGAAGGAACACTGAAGCTTTCTTT. The chain has TRBV29-1 and TRBJ1-1, with D possibly being TRBD1 (5 bases). From germline, CDR1 is SQVTM and CDR2 ANQGSEA. Trimming removed 6 bases from V and 1 base from J, with 21 bases in between. The CDR3 extends over 16 amino acids.